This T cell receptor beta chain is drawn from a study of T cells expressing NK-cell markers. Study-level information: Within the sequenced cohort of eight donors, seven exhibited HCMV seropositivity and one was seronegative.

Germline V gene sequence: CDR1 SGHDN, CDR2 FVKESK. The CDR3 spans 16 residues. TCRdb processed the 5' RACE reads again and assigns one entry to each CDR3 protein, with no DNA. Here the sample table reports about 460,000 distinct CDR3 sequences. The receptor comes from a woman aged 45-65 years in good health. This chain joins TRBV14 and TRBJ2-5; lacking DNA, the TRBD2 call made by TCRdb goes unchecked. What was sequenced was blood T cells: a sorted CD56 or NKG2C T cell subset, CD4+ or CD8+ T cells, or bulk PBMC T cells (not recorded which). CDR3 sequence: CASSQERGRLRETQYF.